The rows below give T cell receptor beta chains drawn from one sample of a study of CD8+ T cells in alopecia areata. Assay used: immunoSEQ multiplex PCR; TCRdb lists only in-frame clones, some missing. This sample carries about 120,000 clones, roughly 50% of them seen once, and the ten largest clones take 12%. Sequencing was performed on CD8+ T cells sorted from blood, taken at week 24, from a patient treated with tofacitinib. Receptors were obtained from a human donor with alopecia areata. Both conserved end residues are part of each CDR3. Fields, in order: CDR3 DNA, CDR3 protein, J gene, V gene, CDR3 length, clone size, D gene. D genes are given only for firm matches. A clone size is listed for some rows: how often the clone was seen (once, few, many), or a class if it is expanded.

cdr3_nt: TGTGCCAGCAGCTGGAGGGGGACACATAATTCACCCCTCCACTTT
cdr3_aa: CASSWRGTHNSPLHF
j_call: TRBJ1-6
v_call: TRBV7-8
cdr3_length: 15
clone_size: NA
d_call: NA

cdr3_nt: TGTGCCAGCAGCAAAAATAATTCACCCCTCCACTTT
cdr3_aa: CASSKNNSPLHF
j_call: TRBJ1-6
v_call: TRBV21-1
cdr3_length: 12
clone_size: NA
d_call: NA

cdr3_nt: TGTGCCAGCAGTTGGGACAGGGGGCGGTTCGAGCAGTACTTC
cdr3_aa: CASSWDRGRFEQYF
j_call: TRBJ2-7
v_call: TRBV6-5
cdr3_length: 14
clone_size: NA
d_call: TRBD1

cdr3_nt: TGCAGCGTTGATGCACCAGGGGGGGATACTGAAGCTTTCTTT
cdr3_aa: CSVDAPGGDTEAFF
j_call: TRBJ1-1
v_call: TRBV29-1
cdr3_length: 14
clone_size: NA
d_call: TRBD1

cdr3_nt: TGCGCCAGCAGCGGCGAACGGGACCGCGCCTCTTTTAGCACAGATACGCAGTATTTT
cdr3_aa: CASSGERDRASFSTDTQYF
j_call: TRBJ2-3
v_call: TRBV5-1
cdr3_length: 19
clone_size: NA
d_call: NA

cdr3_nt: TGCAGCGTTGGAGGCGCCCTGAACACTGAAGCTTTCTTT
cdr3_aa: CSVGGALNTEAFF
j_call: TRBJ1-1
v_call: TRBV29-1
cdr3_length: 13
clone_size: few
d_call: NA

cdr3_nt: TGTGCCAGCAGTGAAGTAGCGGGGGGGCCAGAGACCCAGTACTTC
cdr3_aa: CASSEVAGGPETQYF
j_call: TRBJ2-5
v_call: TRBV6-1
cdr3_length: 15
clone_size: NA
d_call: TRBD2

cdr3_nt: TGTGCCAGCAGCCTACTCGGGACAGGGGTAGTTGGCTACACCTTC
cdr3_aa: CASSLLGTGVVGYTF
j_call: TRBJ1-2
v_call: TRBV7-6
cdr3_length: 15
clone_size: NA
d_call: TRBD1

cdr3_nt: TGTGCCAGCAGCTTCGAAGCCAAAGGTCGGGAGACCCAGTACTTC
cdr3_aa: CASSFEAKGRETQYF
j_call: TRBJ2-5
v_call: TRBV7-9
cdr3_length: 15
clone_size: NA
d_call: NA

cdr3_nt: TGTGCTAGCAGTGACCGAGGGGAGCAGTACTTC
cdr3_aa: CASSDRGEQYF
j_call: TRBJ2-7
v_call: TRBV6-5
cdr3_length: 11
clone_size: NA
d_call: NA

cdr3_nt: TGCAGCGCTCGGACAGGGAGATCCTACGAGCAGTACTTC
cdr3_aa: CSARTGRSYEQYF
j_call: TRBJ2-7
v_call: TRBV29-1
cdr3_length: 13
clone_size: few
d_call: TRBD1

cdr3_nt: TGCGCCAGCAGCTTGGACGGGGACCGGAATCAGCCCCAGCATTTT
cdr3_aa: CASSLDGDRNQPQHF
j_call: TRBJ1-5
v_call: TRBV5-1
cdr3_length: 15
clone_size: NA
d_call: NA

cdr3_nt: TGTGCCAGCAGTGAGTCAGGGGGCGGTGACACTGAAGCTTTCTTT
cdr3_aa: CASSESGGGDTEAFF
j_call: TRBJ1-1
v_call: TRBV27
cdr3_length: 15
clone_size: NA
d_call: TRBD1

cdr3_nt: TGTGCCTGGAGTCCCAACCGAGGGTCCAACTCGAACTATGGCTACACCTTC
cdr3_aa: CAWSPNRGSNSNYGYTF
j_call: TRBJ1-2
v_call: TRBV30
cdr3_length: 17
clone_size: NA
d_call: NA

cdr3_nt: TGTGCCGCCCGGTCCTCGCCAGAAAACAATGAGCAGTTCTTC
cdr3_aa: CAARSSPENNEQFF
j_call: TRBJ2-1
v_call: TRBV15
cdr3_length: 14
clone_size: NA
d_call: NA

cdr3_nt: TGTGCCTGGAGCCTTGACAGGGATCCCCTCCACTTT
cdr3_aa: CAWSLDRDPLHF
j_call: TRBJ1-6
v_call: TRBV30
cdr3_length: 12
clone_size: NA
d_call: TRBD1

cdr3_nt: TGTGCCAGCATCCCTTCGAGTACAGGGAGCTCCTACGAGCAGTACTTC
cdr3_aa: CASIPSSTGSSYEQYF
j_call: TRBJ2-7
v_call: TRBV7-8
cdr3_length: 16
clone_size: few
d_call: NA

cdr3_nt: TGTGCCAGCAGCTTATTGGTGGCACGGAACACTGAAGCTTTCTTT
cdr3_aa: CASSLLVARNTEAFF
j_call: TRBJ1-1
v_call: TRBV11-2
cdr3_length: 15
clone_size: NA
d_call: NA

cdr3_nt: TGTGCCAGCAGCTCGCGCCGGGTCCTAGGGAATCAGCCCCAGCATTTT
cdr3_aa: CASSSRRVLGNQPQHF
j_call: TRBJ1-5
v_call: TRBV7-8
cdr3_length: 16
clone_size: NA
d_call: NA

cdr3_nt: TGTGCCAGCAGCCCGTCCGTTGTCGGGACAGATACGCAGTATTTT
cdr3_aa: CASSPSVVGTDTQYF
j_call: TRBJ2-3
v_call: TRBV7-9
cdr3_length: 15
clone_size: NA
d_call: NA

cdr3_nt: TGTGCCAGCCAGGTGACTGAATCCTACGAGCAGTACTTC
cdr3_aa: CASQVTESYEQYF
j_call: TRBJ2-7
v_call: TRBV2
cdr3_length: 13
clone_size: NA
d_call: NA

cdr3_nt: TGTGCCAGCAGTCCCCGACAGCCGAGCTCTGGAAACACCATATATTTT
cdr3_aa: CASSPRQPSSGNTIYF
j_call: TRBJ1-3
v_call: TRBV4-2
cdr3_length: 16
clone_size: NA
d_call: NA

cdr3_nt: TGTGCCAGCAGCGGGGAGGGACAGCTCAATCAGCCCCAGCATTTT
cdr3_aa: CASSGEGQLNQPQHF
j_call: TRBJ1-5
v_call: TRBV7-8
cdr3_length: 15
clone_size: NA
d_call: TRBD1

cdr3_nt: TGTGCCATCAGTGAGGGCCCGGGGTCTGAAGCTTTCTTT
cdr3_aa: CAISEGPGSEAFF
j_call: TRBJ1-1
v_call: TRBV10-3
cdr3_length: 13
clone_size: NA
d_call: NA

cdr3_nt: TGTGCCAGCAGCTTACAGGGTGAGTCCTACGAGCAGTACTTC
cdr3_aa: CASSLQGESYEQYF
j_call: TRBJ2-7
v_call: TRBV5-6
cdr3_length: 14
clone_size: few
d_call: NA

cdr3_nt: TGCAGCGAGATTAGCGGGGGGGCCGAAGAGACCCAGTACTTC
cdr3_aa: CSEISGGAEETQYF
j_call: TRBJ2-5
v_call: TRBV29-1
cdr3_length: 14
clone_size: few
d_call: TRBD2

cdr3_nt: TGTGCCACCAGCCTAGAGACAGGGGGCTATGGCTACACCTTC
cdr3_aa: CATSLETGGYGYTF
j_call: TRBJ1-2
v_call: TRBV15
cdr3_length: 14
clone_size: NA
d_call: TRBD1

cdr3_nt: TGTGCCAGCAGCCGGGGCCCTCGGGACACTGAAGCTTTCTTT
cdr3_aa: CASSRGPRDTEAFF
j_call: TRBJ1-1
v_call: TRBV7-2
cdr3_length: 14
clone_size: NA
d_call: NA

cdr3_nt: TGTGCCAGCAGCTTGGGGACAGGGCCCTACGAGCAGTACTTC
cdr3_aa: CASSLGTGPYEQYF
j_call: TRBJ2-7
v_call: TRBV5-6
cdr3_length: 14
clone_size: NA
d_call: TRBD1

cdr3_nt: TGTGCCAGCAGGACTTCCACTGAAGCTTTCTTT
cdr3_aa: CASRTSTEAFF
j_call: TRBJ1-1
v_call: TRBV2
cdr3_length: 11
clone_size: NA
d_call: NA

cdr3_nt: TGTGCCAGCAGCTTAGCGCGCGGCGGGGCTGGTGTGCAGTACTTC
cdr3_aa: CASSLARGGAGVQYF
j_call: TRBJ2-7
v_call: TRBV7-2
cdr3_length: 15
clone_size: NA
d_call: NA

cdr3_nt: TGTGCCTGGAGTATCGTAGGGCCAAGGGAAGGCTACACCTTC
cdr3_aa: CAWSIVGPREGYTF
j_call: TRBJ1-2
v_call: TRBV30
cdr3_length: 14
clone_size: NA
d_call: NA

cdr3_nt: TGTGCCAGCTCACCACCGACCGGGGTCCCAACTAATGAAAAACTGTTTTTT
cdr3_aa: CASSPPTGVPTNEKLFF
j_call: TRBJ1-4
v_call: TRBV18
cdr3_length: 17
clone_size: few
d_call: NA

cdr3_nt: TGCGCCAGCAGCCAAGCGAGCGGGGGGACGTCCTACGAGCAGTACTTC
cdr3_aa: CASSQASGGTSYEQYF
j_call: TRBJ2-7
v_call: TRBV4-1
cdr3_length: 16
clone_size: few
d_call: TRBD2

cdr3_nt: TGTGCCAGCAGCCCGCATCGTCCTGGGGCCAACGTCCTGACTTTC
cdr3_aa: CASSPHRPGANVLTF
j_call: TRBJ2-6
v_call: TRBV11-2
cdr3_length: 15
clone_size: NA
d_call: NA

cdr3_nt: TGCGCCAGCAGCCAAGGGGATTCCTACGAGCAGTACTTC
cdr3_aa: CASSQGDSYEQYF
j_call: TRBJ2-7
v_call: TRBV4-3
cdr3_length: 13
clone_size: NA
d_call: NA

cdr3_nt: TGTGCCAGCAGCTTAGACAGGACCTACGAGCAGTACTTC
cdr3_aa: CASSLDRTYEQYF
j_call: TRBJ2-7
v_call: TRBV13
cdr3_length: 13
clone_size: few
d_call: NA

cdr3_nt: TGCAGCGTTGAGCCCGGGACAGGAGCTTTCTTT
cdr3_aa: CSVEPGTGAFF
j_call: TRBJ1-1
v_call: TRBV29-1
cdr3_length: 11
clone_size: NA
d_call: TRBD1

cdr3_nt: TGTGCCACCGCGGGGAACACTGAAGCTTTCTTT
cdr3_aa: CATAGNTEAFF
j_call: TRBJ1-1
v_call: TRBV6-5
cdr3_length: 11
clone_size: NA
d_call: NA

cdr3_nt: TGCAGCGTTGACGAGGACTATGGCTACACCTTC
cdr3_aa: CSVDEDYGYTF
j_call: TRBJ1-2
v_call: TRBV29-1
cdr3_length: 11
clone_size: few
d_call: NA

cdr3_nt: TGTGCCAGCAGCTCATCCTCCCGGACAGGGAGAGTCGGCTACACCTTC
cdr3_aa: CASSSSSRTGRVGYTF
j_call: TRBJ1-2
v_call: TRBV7-2
cdr3_length: 16
clone_size: NA
d_call: TRBD1

cdr3_nt: TGTGCCTGGAGTGTACAGTTCTACGAGCAGTACTTC
cdr3_aa: CAWSVQFYEQYF
j_call: TRBJ2-7
v_call: TRBV30
cdr3_length: 12
clone_size: NA
d_call: NA

cdr3_nt: TGTGCCAGCAGCTGGACTATCCAAGAGACCCAGTACTTC
cdr3_aa: CASSWTIQETQYF
j_call: TRBJ2-5
v_call: TRBV5-6
cdr3_length: 13
clone_size: NA
d_call: NA

cdr3_nt: TGTGCCAGCAGCCCCGGGACAATCTACGAGCAGTACTTC
cdr3_aa: CASSPGTIYEQYF
j_call: TRBJ2-7
v_call: TRBV11-2
cdr3_length: 13
clone_size: NA
d_call: NA

cdr3_nt: TGCAGCGTTGTCCTCGCGGGGGAATACAATGAGCAGTTCTTC
cdr3_aa: CSVVLAGEYNEQFF
j_call: TRBJ2-1
v_call: TRBV29-1
cdr3_length: 14
clone_size: few
d_call: TRBD2

cdr3_nt: TGTGCCAGCGGCTGGACAGGGAGTAATCAGCCCCAGCATTTT
cdr3_aa: CASGWTGSNQPQHF
j_call: TRBJ1-5
v_call: TRBV2
cdr3_length: 14
clone_size: NA
d_call: TRBD1

cdr3_nt: TGTGCCAGCAGAGTAGCGGACAATGAGCAGTTCTTC
cdr3_aa: CASRVADNEQFF
j_call: TRBJ2-1
v_call: TRBV2
cdr3_length: 12
clone_size: NA
d_call: NA

cdr3_nt: TGTGCCAGCAGTTCGGGGACAGCCTTACACGCGGGCTACACCTTC
cdr3_aa: CASSSGTALHAGYTF
j_call: TRBJ1-2
v_call: TRBV27
cdr3_length: 15
clone_size: few
d_call: TRBD1